This T cell receptor beta chain was retrieved from a study of T-cell reconstitution after alpha-beta-depleted transplantation in children. Only a few counts were recorded for this clonotype. Its matching antigen is unknown. An end of the junction does not agree with germline; a read error may underlie this. It was with unique molecular identifiers that the TCRbeta library was prepared. TCRdb re-called the PCR reads through MiXCR, storing one row per CDR3 protein. The repertoire consists of roughly 15,000 distinct CDR3 sequences, with approximately 5.5% occurring once and the leading ten covering under 8%. Study observations and caveats: The authors attributed T-cell counts and diversity one year after transplant mostly to newly produced T cells. At around two months after transplant, the alpha-beta T cells were reportedly derived from several hundred expanded clones that came from non-depleted graft cells. At day 60, the high TCRbeta diversity found in some patients originated from recipient T cells and thymic progenitors that had survived.

In germline, CDR1 is MDHEN, CDR2 SYDVKM. This CDR3 has 13 amino acids. The rearrangement uses TRBV28 and TRBJ2-1, with 9 bases that match TRBD1. This sequence was found in a boy younger than 18 with acute lymphoblastic leukemia, due to receive a stem cell transplant. The sample here was PBMCs, taken before TCRalphabeta/CD19-depleted stem cell transplant. The CDR3 nucleotides read TGTGCCAGCAATTTAAACAGGGGGCTTGAGCAGTTCTTC. Amino acid sequence: CASNLNRGLEQFF.